The clone carrying this TCR beta chain was seen only once. What it recognizes is unknown. These data come from a study of T cell responses to AZD1222 COVID-19 vaccine. Assay used: immunoSEQ multiplex PCR; TCRdb lists only in-frame clones, some missing. The sample lists about 170,000 clones, 70% to 90% occurring once. Study-level results: Repertoire sampling occurred only after the peak T cell response. There were vaccine-associated CD4 TCRs across spike, dominant at 160-218 and 743-854. Reportedly, close to half of spike-specific TCRs are directed against unmutated variant regions. Donors skewed white British and female; clonal diversity was possibly underestimated.

The germline CDR1 and CDR2 sequences are SGHVS and FNYEAQ. This CDR3 is built from 15 residues. The ends were cut back, 3 bases at V and 6 bases at J, with 16 bases in the middle. The sequenced sample was peripheral blood, obtained 28 days after the second AZD1222 dose. This receptor was taken from an adult who received the AZD1222 COVID-19 vaccine. The V gene is TRBV7-6, the J gene TRBJ2-3; D ambiguous. CDR3 bases: TGTGCCAGCAGCTTTAGTTCCCCTAAGGACGATACGCAGTATTTT. This translates into CASSFSSPKDDTQYF. The complete variable domain, with remaining parts taken from reference TRBV7-6 and TRBJ2-3, reads GAGVSQSPRYKVTKRGQDVALRCDPISGHVSLYWYRQALGQGPEFLTYFNYEAQQDKSGLPNDRFSAERPEGSISTLTIQRTEQRDSAMYRCASSFSSPKDDTQYFGPGTRLTVL.